The 7 T cell receptor beta chains below all came from one sample that was sequenced in a study of cytomegalovirus exposure and HLA in healthy donors. Produced via immunoSEQ multiplex PCR; TCRdb's table is partial and in-frame only. The sample has about 400,000 clones; roughly 89% are singletons. The sequencing input was PBMCs. These receptors all come from a woman under 30 in good health and CMV-seronegative.

This chain joins TRBV5-1 and TRBJ2-2, with a weak D call TRBD1 (6 bases). The length of the CDR3 is 15 residues. Per the germline V gene, CDR1 is SGHRS and CDR2 is YFSETQ. Trimming stripped 5 bases from V and 8 bases from J, with 19 bases between. CDR3 in amino acids: CASSITTGYAGELFF. The CDR3 nucleotides read TGCGCCAGCAGTATAACGACAGGTTATGCAGGGGAGCTGTTTTTT.

The chain uses TRBV29-1 and TRBJ2-3; perhaps TRBD2 as D (7 bases). V lost 4 bases and J lost 3, with 14 bases in between. Germline CDR1 is SQVTM and CDR2 is ANQGSEA. The CDR3 totals 14 residues. Written as DNA, the CDR3 is TGCAGCGTTGTCGGGGGGCGAGGTACAGATACGCAGTATTTT. Its translation: CSVVGGRGTDTQYF.

This clone occurred once. V gene TRBV30 combines with J gene TRBJ2-1; 7 bases agree with TRBD1. The CDR3 sequence is 13 residues long. Germline V gene lookup returns CDR1 GTSNPN and CDR2 SVGIG (reference sequence). V lost 5 bases, J lost 3 bases, and 4 bases stayed unmatched. CDR3 region: CAWAGDSYNEQFF. The CDR3 DNA follows: TGTGCCTGGGCAGGGGACAGCTACAATGAGCAGTTCTTC. The full variable domain, in which reference TRBV30 and TRBJ2-1 provide the parts outside the CDR3, is SQTIHQWPATLVQPVGSPLSLECTVEGTSNPNLYWYRQAAGRGLQLLFYSVGIGQISSEVPQNLSASRPQDRQFILSSKKLLLSDSGFYLCAWAGDSYNEQFFGPGTRLTVL.

The gene calls are TRBV5-1 and TRBJ2-2; the D gene is possibly TRBD1 (5 bases). Germline loops: CDR1 SGHRS, CDR2 YFSETQ. The ends were cut back, 0 bases at V and 7 bases at J, with 10 bases in the middle. The CDR3 spans 14 residues. The DNA for the CDR3 is TGCGCCAGCAGCTTGGAGGGAAGGGGCGGGGAGCTGTTTTTT. Translating it yields CASSLEGRGGELFF.

The chain couples TRBV18 to TRBJ1-3; weak D call: TRBD1 (5 bases). From germline, CDR1 is KGHSH and CDR2 LQKENI. V shed 6 bases and J shed 0 bases, with 18 bases lying between them. The CDR3 contains 17 residues. The CDR3 protein is CASSPFQDSRSGNTIYF. The CDR3 DNA sequence: TGTGCCAGCTCTCCCTTTCAAGACAGCCGCTCTGGAAACACCATATATTTT.

V gene TRBV28 combines with J gene TRBJ2-7; D may be TRBD1 (6 bases). Trimming removed 10 bases from V and 2 bases from J, with 12 bases in between. Germline CDR1 reads MDHEN; CDR2 reads SYDVKM. The CDR3 totals 12 residues. This CDR3 reads CATTGNPYEQYF. In nucleotides, the CDR3 is TGTGCCACCACAGGGAATCCCTACGAGCAGTACTTC.

This clone came up once. V gene TRBV2 combines with J gene TRBJ2-2; 7 nucleotides match TRBD1. The CDR3 runs to 16 residues. V was pared by 0 bases and J by 4 bases, with 5 bases of the junction left unmatched. Germline V gene data show CDR1 as SNHLY and CDR2 as FYNNEI. CDR3 region: CASSEARQGITGELFF. The CDR3 DNA is TGTGCCAGCAGTGAAGCGAGACAGGGAATCACCGGGGAGCTGTTTTTT. Together with reference TRBV2 and TRBJ2-2, the CDR3 gives the full variable domain: EPEVTQTPSHQVTQMGQEVILRCVPISNHLYFYWYRQILGQKVEFLVSFYNNEISEKSEIFDDQFSVERPDGSNFTLKIRSTKLEDSAMYFCASSEARQGITGELFFGEGSRLTVL.